This T cell receptor (beta chain) appears in the sequencing data of a study of siplizumab effects on memory and regulatory T cells. From germline, CDR1 is MRHNA and CDR2 SNTAGT. The germline V and J ends were trimmed by 5 bases and 0 bases, with 9 bases remaining between them. The CDR3 runs 14 residues. The data were produced by immunoSEQ multiplex PCR, yet TCRdb's version contains in-frame clones alone and is incomplete. The table includes nearly 85,000 clones, roughly 87% detected once. The TCR comes from a human donor in good health. The chain carries TRBV6-4 and TRBJ2-3; D uncertain. Input material: Tregs sorted from blood. This chain's CDR3 is CASSIESSTDTQYF. The CDR3 DNA follows: TGTGCCAGCAGTATAGAATCTAGCACAGATACGCAGTATTTT.